Here is one T cell receptor (beta chain) with its context. No antigen is known for it. The entry originates in a study of CD8+ T cells in alopecia areata. RNA extraction was followed by reverse transcription into cDNA, which acted as the sequencing template. Produced via immunoSEQ multiplex PCR; TCRdb's table is partial and in-frame only. The table has over 150,000 clones, roughly three fifths seen once. Notes on the study in general: Affected lesional scalp, above all in alopecia totalis/universalis, was more clonal than normal scalp.

The V and J ends lost 2 bases and 6 bases respectively, with 3 bases between them. Per the germline V gene, CDR1 is DFQATT and CDR2 is SNEGSKA (reference sequence). The CDR3 contains 10 residues. The source is a human donor in good health. This rearrangement joins TRBV20-1 to TRBJ2-3; D is unclear. The sequencing sample was made of CD8+ T cells sorted from blood. CDR3 DNA sequence: TGCAGTGCTAGATACGATACGCAGTATTTT. Residues: CSARYDTQYF.